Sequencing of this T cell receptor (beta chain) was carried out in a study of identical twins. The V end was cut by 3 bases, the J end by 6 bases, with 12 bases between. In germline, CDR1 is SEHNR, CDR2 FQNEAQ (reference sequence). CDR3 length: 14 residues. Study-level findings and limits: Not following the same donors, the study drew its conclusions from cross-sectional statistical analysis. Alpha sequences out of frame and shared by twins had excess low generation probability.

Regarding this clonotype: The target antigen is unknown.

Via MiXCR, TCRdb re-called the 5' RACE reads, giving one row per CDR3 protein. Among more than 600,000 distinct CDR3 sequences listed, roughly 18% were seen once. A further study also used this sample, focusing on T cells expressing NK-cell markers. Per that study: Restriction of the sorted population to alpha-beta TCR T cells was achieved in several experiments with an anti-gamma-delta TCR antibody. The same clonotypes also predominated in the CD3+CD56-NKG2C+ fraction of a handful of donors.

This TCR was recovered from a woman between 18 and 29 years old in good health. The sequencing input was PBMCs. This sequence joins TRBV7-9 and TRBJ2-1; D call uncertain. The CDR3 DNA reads TGTGCCAGCAGCTTCGGTAGCTCCCTCAATGAGCAGTTCTTC. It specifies CASSFGSSLNEQFF.